The present entry profiles one T cell receptor beta chain with its context. Original methodology: Amplification of reference gene primers provided the estimated nucleated cell counts. Assay: immunoSEQ multiplex PCR; the TCRdb copy retains only in-frame clones and omits some. V, J and clone size are those of that table, while D and trimming were read from the DNA. The data contain fewer than 110,000 clones, roughly 87% of them seen just once; the ten biggest clones take up 6.2%. These data belong to a study of blood T cell repertoires in COVID-19. Study as a whole: Italy, Spain and the United States were the sources of the convalescent and acute COVID-19 samples. PBMCs, B-cell-depleted T cells, or T cells provided the cDNA or gDNA that made up the material.

Per germline, CDR1 MNHEY and CDR2 SVGEGT. Trimming cost V 0 bases and J 7 bases; bases outside gene matches: 23. CDR3 size: 21 residues. This TCR came from a human donor in a cohort sampled during active COVID-19. Sequencing was performed on peripheral blood. This sequence joins TRBV6-2 or TRBV6-3 and TRBJ2-1, with 8 bases identical to TRBD2. The CDR3 bases are TGTGCCAGCAGTTACTCGACGGCCTCGGTTTTGCGGGAGGATAGGGCTAATGAGCAGTTCTTC. It encodes CASSYSTASVLREDRANEQFF.